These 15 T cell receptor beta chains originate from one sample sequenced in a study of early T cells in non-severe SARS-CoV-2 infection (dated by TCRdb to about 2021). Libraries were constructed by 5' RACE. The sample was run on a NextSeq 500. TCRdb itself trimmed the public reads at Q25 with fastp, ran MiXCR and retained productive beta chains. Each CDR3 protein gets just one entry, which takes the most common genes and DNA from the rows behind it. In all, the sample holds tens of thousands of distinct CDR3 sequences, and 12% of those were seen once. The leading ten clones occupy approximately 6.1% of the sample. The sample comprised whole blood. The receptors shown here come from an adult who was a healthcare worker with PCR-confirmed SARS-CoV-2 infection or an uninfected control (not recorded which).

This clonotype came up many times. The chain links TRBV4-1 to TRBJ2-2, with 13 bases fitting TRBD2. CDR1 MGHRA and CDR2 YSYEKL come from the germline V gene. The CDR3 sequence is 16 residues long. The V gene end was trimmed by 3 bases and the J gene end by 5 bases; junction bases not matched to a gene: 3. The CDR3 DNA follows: TGCGCCAGCAGCCAGACTAGCGGGAGGCGGACCGGGGAGCTGTTTTTT. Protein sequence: CASSQTSGRRTGELFF.

The CDR3 coding sequence is TGTGCCAGCAGCCCCCAATCCGGAGGCTCTGGAAACACCATATATTTT. Its protein product is CASSPQSGGSGNTIYF. The chain recombines TRBV7-9 with TRBJ1-3, with D unclear. The CDR3 sequence is 16 residues long. Germline V gene data show CDR1 as SEHNR and CDR2 as FQNEAQ (reference sequence). Trimming removed 5 bases at V and 0 bases at J, with 14 bases between.

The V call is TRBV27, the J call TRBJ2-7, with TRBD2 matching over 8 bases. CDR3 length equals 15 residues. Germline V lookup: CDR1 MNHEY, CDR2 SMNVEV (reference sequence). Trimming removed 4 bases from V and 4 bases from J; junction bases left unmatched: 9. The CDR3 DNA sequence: TGTGCCAGCAGTTCCCTGGGTAGCGGGGTATACGAGCAGTACTTC. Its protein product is CASSSLGSGVYEQYF.

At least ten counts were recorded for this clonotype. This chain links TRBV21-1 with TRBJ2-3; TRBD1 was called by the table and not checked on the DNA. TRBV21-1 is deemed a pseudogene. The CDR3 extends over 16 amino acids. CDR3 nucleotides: TGTGCCAGCAGCCCTGCGGTGAGGGGGCCCACAGATACGCAGTATTTT. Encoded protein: CASSPAVRGPTDTQYF.

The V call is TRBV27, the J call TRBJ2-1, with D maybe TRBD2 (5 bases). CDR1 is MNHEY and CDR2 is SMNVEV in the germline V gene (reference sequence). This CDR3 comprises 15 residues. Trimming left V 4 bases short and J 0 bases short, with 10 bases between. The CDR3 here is CASSSFSDSYNEQFF. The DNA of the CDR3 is TGTGCCAGCAGTTCCTTTAGCGACTCCTACAATGAGCAGTTCTTC.

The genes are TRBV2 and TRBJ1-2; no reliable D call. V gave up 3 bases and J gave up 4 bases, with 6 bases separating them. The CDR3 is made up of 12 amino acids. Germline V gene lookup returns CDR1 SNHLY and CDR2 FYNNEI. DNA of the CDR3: TGTGCCAGCAGTGAGGATAGCTATGGCTACACCTTC. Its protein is CASSEDSYGYTF. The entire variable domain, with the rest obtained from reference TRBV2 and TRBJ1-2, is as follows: EPEVTQTPSHQVTQMGQEVILRCVPISNHLYFYWYRQILGQKVEFLVSFYNNEISEKSEIFDDQFSVERPDGSNFTLKIRSTKLEDSAMYFCASSEDSYGYTFGSGTRLTVV.

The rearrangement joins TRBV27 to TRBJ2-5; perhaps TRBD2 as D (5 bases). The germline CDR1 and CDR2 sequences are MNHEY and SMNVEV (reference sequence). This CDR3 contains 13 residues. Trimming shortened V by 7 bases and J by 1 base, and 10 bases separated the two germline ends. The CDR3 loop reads CASKADSQETQYF. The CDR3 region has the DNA TGTGCCAGCAAGGCGGACTCCCAAGAGACCCAGTACTTC.

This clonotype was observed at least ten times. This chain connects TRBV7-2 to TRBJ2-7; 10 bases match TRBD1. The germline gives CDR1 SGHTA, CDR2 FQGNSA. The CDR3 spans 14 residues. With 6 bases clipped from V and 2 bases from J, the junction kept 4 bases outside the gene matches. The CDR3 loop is CASRRTGGPYEQYF. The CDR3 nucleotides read TGTGCCAGCAGGAGGACAGGGGGGCCCTACGAGCAGTACTTC.

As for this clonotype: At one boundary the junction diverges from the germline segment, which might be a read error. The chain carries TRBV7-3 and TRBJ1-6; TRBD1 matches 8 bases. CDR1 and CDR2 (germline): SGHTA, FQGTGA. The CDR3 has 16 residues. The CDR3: CASSLQDRGYNSPLLF. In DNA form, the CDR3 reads TGTGCCAGCAGCTTACAAGACAGGGGTTATAATTCACCCCTCCTCTTT.

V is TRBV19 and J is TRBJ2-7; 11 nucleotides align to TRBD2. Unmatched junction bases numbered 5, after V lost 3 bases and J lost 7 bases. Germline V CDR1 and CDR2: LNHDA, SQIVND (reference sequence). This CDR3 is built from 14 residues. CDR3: CASSILAGGKEQYF. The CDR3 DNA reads TGTGCCAGTAGTATTCTAGCGGGAGGTAAAGAGCAGTACTTC.

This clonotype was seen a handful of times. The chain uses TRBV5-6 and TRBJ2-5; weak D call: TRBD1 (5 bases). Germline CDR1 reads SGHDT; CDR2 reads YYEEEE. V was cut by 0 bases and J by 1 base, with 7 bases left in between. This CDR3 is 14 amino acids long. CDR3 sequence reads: CASSLVGPQETQYF. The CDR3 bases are TGTGCCAGCAGCTTGGTGGGGCCCCAAGAGACCCAGTACTTC.

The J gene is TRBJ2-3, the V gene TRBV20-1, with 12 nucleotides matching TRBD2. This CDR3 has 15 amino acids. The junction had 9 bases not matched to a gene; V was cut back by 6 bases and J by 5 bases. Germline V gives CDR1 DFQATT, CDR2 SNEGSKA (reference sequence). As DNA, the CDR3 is TGCAGTGCAAGGACTAGCGGGATTGTGATAGATACGCAGTATTTT. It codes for CSARTSGIVIDTQYF.

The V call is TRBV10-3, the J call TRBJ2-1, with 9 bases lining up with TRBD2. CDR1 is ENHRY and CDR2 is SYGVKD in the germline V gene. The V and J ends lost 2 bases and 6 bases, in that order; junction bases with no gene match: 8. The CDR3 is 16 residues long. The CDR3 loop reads CAISEKGAGGTNEQFF. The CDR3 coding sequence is TGTGCCATCAGTGAGAAAGGCGCGGGAGGGACCAATGAGCAGTTCTTC.

CDR3 protein: CASRLDATNTEAFF. Written as DNA, the CDR3 is TGTGCCAGCAGACTGGACGCGACGAACACTGAAGCTTTCTTT. The genes are TRBV6-2 or TRBV6-3 and TRBJ1-1; no clear D. The V gene lost 6 bases and the J gene lost 1 base, with 12 bases spanning the gap. The germline gives CDR1 MNHEY, CDR2 SVGEGT. The CDR3 runs 14 residues.

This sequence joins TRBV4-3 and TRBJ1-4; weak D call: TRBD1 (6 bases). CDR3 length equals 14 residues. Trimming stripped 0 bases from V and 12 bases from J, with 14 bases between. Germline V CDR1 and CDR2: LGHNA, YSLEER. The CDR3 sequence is CASSQDYRDGELFF. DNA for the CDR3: TGCGCCAGCAGCCAAGATTACAGGGACGGGGAACTGTTTTTT.